Presented here are 13 T cell receptor beta chains from one specimen sequenced in a study of blood T cell repertoires in COVID-19. Measured with immunoSEQ multiplex PCR; TCRdb has only the in-frame clones, and not every one. The sample has tens of thousands of clones, roughly 71% seen once; the top ten hold around 14%. Sequenced sample: peripheral blood. These receptor sequences come from a man in his 60s with COVID-19, enrolled during active disease.

This sequence joins TRBV28 and TRBJ2-4; TRBD2 agrees at 7 bases. This CDR3 is 15 amino acids long. The J segment lost 1 base and the V segment lost 4 bases, leaving 4 bases of the junction unmatched. Germline values: CDR1 MDHEN, CDR2 SYDVKM. The CDR3 nucleotides are TGTGCCAGCAGTTCCCCGGGGGGTGCCAAAAACATTCAGTACTTC. It codes for CASSSPGGAKNIQYF.

This chain uses TRBV6-5 with TRBJ1-2; possible D gene TRBD1, 6 bases. V was trimmed by 7 bases and J by 3 bases, leaving 18 bases between them. This CDR3 has 15 residues. Germline-derived CDR1 and CDR2 are MNHEY and SVGAGI. This CDR3 reads CASIPGGGLDYGYTF. The CDR3 DNA reads TGTGCCAGCATCCCCGGGGGGGGGCTTGACTATGGCTACACCTTC.

The V and J genes are TRBV15 and TRBJ1-5; weak D call: TRBD1 (5 bases). The CDR3 runs 15 residues. The germline gives CDR1 LNHNV, CDR2 YYDKDF (reference sequence). Deletions cut 5 bases from V and 4 bases from J, with 15 bases between. The CDR3 sequence: CATSPIGQGNQPQHF. The CDR3 DNA sequence: TGTGCCACCAGCCCCATTGGGCAGGGAAATCAGCCCCAGCATTTT.

This clone appeared once. The chain uses TRBV6-1 and TRBJ2-3; TRBD2 matches 14 bases. The germline V gene encodes CDR1 MNHNS and CDR2 SASEGT. CDR3 length: 19 amino acids. The V segment lost 2 bases and the J segment 1 base; nucleotides outside the gene matches: 8. CDR3 nucleotides: TGTGCCAGCAGTGAATGGGGGACTAGCGGGGGAAGAGGCACAGATACGCAGTATTTT. It yields the protein CASSEWGTSGGRGTDTQYF.

The chain employs TRBV28 and TRBJ2-6; the D gene is possibly TRBD1 (5 bases). Trimming took off 6 bases at V and 4 bases at J, with 16 bases between the two ends. The CDR3 contains 16 residues. CDR1 is MDHEN, CDR2 SYDVKM, per germline. Written as DNA, the CDR3 is TGTGCCAGCAGGGAGAGCAGGGCTTCCGGGGCCAACGTCCTGACTTTC. This gives the protein CASRESRASGANVLTF.

This clone was observed a handful of times. The chain couples TRBV3-1 (or the pseudogene TRBV3-2) to TRBJ1-1; D gene ambiguous. Per the germline V gene, CDR1 is LGHDT and CDR2 is YNNKEL (reference sequence). CDR3 size: 14 residues. The germline V and J ends were trimmed by 0 bases and 1 base, with 6 bases remaining between them. CDR3 in amino acids: CASSQDYRNTEAFF. The CDR3 DNA follows: TGTGCCAGCAGCCAAGATTACAGGAACACTGAAGCTTTCTTT.

This clone was picked up many times. V usage is TRBV19 and J usage is TRBJ1-2; TRBD1 matches 9 bases. Per the germline V gene, CDR1 is LNHDA and CDR2 is SQIVND (reference sequence). V shed 5 bases and J 0 bases; nucleotides not matched to a gene: 10. There are 17 residues in the CDR3. CDR3 nucleotides: TGTGCCAGTAGTCGGCGGGACAGGGTGAAGGCTAACTATGGCTACACCTTC. It encodes CASSRRDRVKANYGYTF.

The chain joins TRBV29-1 to TRBJ1-1, with a weak D call TRBD1 (6 bases). In germline, CDR1 is SQVTM, CDR2 ANQGSEA. The CDR3 has 11 residues. V was pared by 7 bases and J by 6 bases, with 12 bases between. The CDR3 coding sequence is TGCAGCGGCTCGGGGGGCCCTGAAGCTTTCTTT. This codes for CSGSGGPEAFF.

This clone was counted a few times. V usage is TRBV29-1 and J usage is TRBJ1-1; D unresolved. V lost 1 base and J lost 6, with 6 bases in between. Germline lookup yields CDR1 SQVTM and CDR2 ANQGSEA. The CDR3 is made up of 11 amino acids. The CDR3 here is CSVEVAPEAFF. The DNA of the CDR3 is TGCAGCGTTGAAGTGGCACCTGAAGCTTTCTTT.

The chain employs TRBV5-1 and TRBJ2-1; 8 bases agree with TRBD1. Trimming at V came to 0 bases and at J to 8 bases, leaving 7 bases not matched to a gene. The length of the CDR3 is 15 residues. Germline CDR1 SGHRS, CDR2 YFSETQ. CDR3 bases: TGCGCCAGCAGCTTGGGGCAGGGGGCGGCTTATGAGCAGTTCTTC. It translates to CASSLGQGAAYEQFF.

The chain has TRBV12-3 or TRBV12-4 and TRBJ2-3, with D hard to call. Trimming left V 3 bases short and J 4 bases short, with 8 bases between. This CDR3 contains 13 residues. In nucleotides, the CDR3 is TGTGCCAGCAGTTTCCCCGGTCCAGATACGCAGTATTTT. It encodes CASSFPGPDTQYF.

The rearrangement joins TRBV29-1 to TRBJ2-5; 8 positions agree with TRBD1. Germline V gene data show CDR1 as SQVTM and CDR2 as ANQGSEA. V was pared by 6 bases and J by 0 bases, with 6 bases of the junction left unmatched. This CDR3 has 14 amino acids. The CDR3 DNA reads as TGCAGCGTATCGGACAGGGCGTACCAAGAGACCCAGTACTTC. Its translation is CSVSDRAYQETQYF. The full variable domain, rest sourced from reference TRBV29-1 and TRBJ2-5, is SAVISQKPSRDICQRGTSLTIQCQVDSQVTMMFWYRQQPGQSLTLIATANQGSEATYESGFVIDKFPISRPNLTFSTLTVSNMSPEDSSIYLCSVSDRAYQETQYFGPGTRLLVL.

The rearrangement joins TRBV19 to TRBJ2-1; 7 nucleotides align to TRBD2. The CDR3 consists of 14 residues. The germline gives CDR1 LNHDA, CDR2 SQIVND (reference sequence). V gave up 6 bases and J gave up 8 bases; unmatched junction bases: 10. The CDR3 DNA sequence: TGTGCCAGTAGCTGGGCGGGAGTTGAGTATGAGCAGTTCTTC. This gives the protein CASSWAGVEYEQFF.